The TCR beta chain under discussion was sequenced for a study of Ad26.COV2.S vaccination and SARS-CoV-2 variants. The overall study: A participant enrolled in the COV1001 Ad26.COV2.S trial arm provided the sample. Each vaccinee took Ad26.COV2.S intramuscularly, once or twice 56 days apart. Study-level results: Placebo recipients trailed vaccine recipients in spike-specific TCR breadth.

The CDR3 spans 16 residues. The germline CDR1 and CDR2 sequences are SGHRS and YFSETQ. V shed 4 bases and J 0 bases; nucleotides not matched to a gene: 7. In the case of this clone: Its target is not known.

TCRdb keeps only in-frame clones here, not all; method: immunoSEQ multiplex PCR. Of a few hundred thousand clones in the sample, roughly 84% were seen once. Treatment of the sample: some 20 received Ad26.COV2.S at low or high dose, single or two shots; 5 received placebo; per-sample allocation not given. The samples date from day 63 after the first vaccine or placebo injection. Boston hosted the donor, who was an adult aged 18-55 years. The V gene is TRBV5-1, the J gene TRBJ1-3; 7 bases are a match to TRBD1. The sample consisted of peripheral blood, taken in a trial of Ad26.COV2.S vaccine versus placebo. This clonotype was sampled from a person between 18 and 60 years old who received the Ad26.COV2.S COVID-19 vaccine or a placebo. The CDR3 region is CASSPGQAASGNTIYF. The CDR3 DNA is TGCGCCAGCAGCCCCGGACAGGCTGCCTCTGGAAACACCATATATTTT.